This T cell receptor beta chain was captured by sequencing in a study of T cell responses to AZD1222 COVID-19 vaccine. The assay was immunoSEQ multiplex PCR, and TCRdb's table has in-frame clones only and misses some. This table has approximately 160,000 clones, about 87% appearing once. Points on this clone: No antigen is known for it.

Study-wide results and limits: Donor demographics were predominantly white British with a female majority; clonal diversity may be underestimated. There were repertoire samples only from the period after the peak T cell response. Recipients of two AZD1222 doses showed rising Spike-specific TCR breadth and depth. Vaccine-related CD4 TCRs covered spike, predominating at 160-218 and 743-854.

This CDR3 has 17 residues. V was trimmed by 6 bases and J by 4 bases, leaving 24 bases between them. Germline-derived CDR1 and CDR2 are KGHSH and LQKENI. This receptor was taken from an adult in good health. The chain links TRBV18 to TRBJ1-2, with a possible D match to TRBD1 (6 bases). The source was peripheral blood, collected on day 0 of AZD1222 vaccination. DNA of the CDR3: TGTGCCAGCTCGCAGGACAGCCCTTCCATTAACTCCTATGGCTACACCTTC. Amino acids: CASSQDSPSINSYGYTF. Together with reference TRBV18 and TRBJ1-2, the CDR3 gives the full variable domain: NAGVMQNPRHLVRRRGQEARLRCSPMKGHSHVYWYRQLPEEGLKFMVYLQKENIIDESGMPKERFSAEFPKEGPSILRIQQVVRGDSAAYFCASSQDSPSINSYGYTFGSGTRLTVV.